These T cell receptor beta chains were read from a single sample in a study of T cells in Graves' hyperthyroidism and ophthalmopathy. MiXCR was run by TCRdb on the multiplex PCR reads, yielding one entry per CDR3 protein. Of about 360,000 distinct CDR3 sequences in the sample, about 13% were seen once. The sequenced sample consisted of blood. The receptors were sampled from a woman between 18 and 30 years old with Graves' hyperthyroidism. The CDR3 runs from the conserved cysteine through the conserved F or W. D genes are given only for firm matches. Rows may omit the clone size; those that give it use once, few, many or a size class.

>-|TRBV18|-|16|TRBJ1-4
TGTGCCAGCTCGCATGACGGACGGAGTCGTAATGAAAAACTGTTTTTT
CASSHDGRSRNEKLFF
>-|TRBV7-3|-|16|TRBJ2-7
TGTGCCAGCAGCTTAAAAGCCATCGGATCAAACTACGAGCAGTACTTC
CASSLKAIGSNYEQYF
>-|TRBV19|-|12|TRBJ1-6
TGTGCCATCGGGTCATATAATTCACCCCTCCACTTT
CAIGSYNSPLHF
>many|TRBV7-2|-|14|TRBJ2-1
TGTGCCAGCATCGCGGGAAAATCTGGAAATGAGCAGTTCTTC
CASIAGKSGNEQFF
>many|TRBV10-3|TRBD1|14|TRBJ1-2
TGTGCCACCGACTCCCGGGACAGTGGGTATGGCTACACCTTC
CATDSRDSGYGYTF
>many|TRBV20-1|-|17|TRBJ2-4
TGCAGTGCTGTCCAGGGGTGGACTACTTTCGGCAAAAACATTCAGTACTTC
CSAVQGWTTFGKNIQYF
>-|TRBV15|TRBD1|14|TRBJ2-3
TGTGCCACCAGCAGAGGCTTAGGGGGCGATACGCAGTATTTT
CATSRGLGGDTQYF
>many|TRBV12-3/TRBV12-4|-|15|TRBJ1-3
TGTGCCAGCAGGAGTACAGGGATCTCTGGAAACACCATATATTTT
CASRSTGISGNTIYF
>-|TRBV27|-|13|TRBJ2-7
TGTGCCAGCAGTTACAGGGCCCCCTACGAGCAGTACTTC
CASSYRAPYEQYF
>many|TRBV20-1|-|15|TRBJ2-1
TGCAGTGCGCCCGGCTGGACGAGCTCCTACAATGAGCAGTTCTTC
CSAPGWTSSYNEQFF
>few|TRBV5-1|-|13|TRBJ2-7
TGCGCCAGCAGCTCCGCAGAGAGCTACGAGCAGTACTTC
CASSSAESYEQYF
>few|TRBV7-9|-|15|TRBJ1-2
TGTGCCAGCAGCCCGGGCGCAGAGAATTTACGGGGCTACACCTTC
CASSPGAENLRGYTF
>few|TRBV4-1|-|14|TRBJ1-3
TGTGCCAGCAGCCAAGATTCGGGTAGAAACACCATATATTTT
CASSQDSGRNTIYF
>many|TRBV24-1|TRBD1|14|TRBJ1-5
TGTGCCACCAGTGGCGGGACAGGCAATCAGCCCCAGCATTTT
CATSGGTGNQPQHF
>few|TRBV7-8|-|15|TRBJ2-7
TGTGCCAGCAGCCACCCTTCAGGGAACTCCTACGAGCAGTACTTC
CASSHPSGNSYEQYF
>many|TRBV27|-|14|TRBJ1-1
TGTGCCAGCAGTTTATCCGGGGGCGACACTGAAGCTTTCTTT
CASSLSGGDTEAFF
>few|TRBV28|TRBD1|15|TRBJ1-4
TGTGCCAGCAGTGGAGAAGGGACAGGGGAGGGAAAACTGTTTTTT
CASSGEGTGEGKLFF
>many|TRBV11-2|TRBD2|15|TRBJ2-5
TGTGCCAGCAGCTTAGGACTAGCCCGGCGAGAGACCCAGTACTTC
CASSLGLARRETQYF
>many|TRBV11-2|TRBD2|15|TRBJ2-5
TGTGCCAGCAGCCAAGGACTAGCGCCTTCGGGGACCCAGTACTTC
CASSQGLAPSGTQYF
>many|TRBV27|-|13|TRBJ2-7
TGTGCCAGCAGCGATCGAAATACCTACGAGCAGTACTTC
CASSDRNTYEQYF
>few|TRBV20-1|-|14|TRBJ2-1
TGCAGTGCTTTTGCTGGACGTTCCTACAATGAGCAGTTCTTC
CSAFAGRSYNEQFF
>many|TRBV18|-|13|TRBJ1-2
TGTGCCAGCTCACCACCGGTAAACTATGGCTACACCTTC
CASSPPVNYGYTF
>many|TRBV12-3/TRBV12-4|TRBD1|15|TRBJ1-6
TGTGCCAGCAGTTTAAGAGGGACAGGACCCGCACCCCTCCACTTT
CASSLRGTGPAPLHF
>few|TRBV10-3|-|14|TRBJ1-5
TGTGCCATCAGTGACCCCGGATACAATCAGCCCCAGCATTTT
CAISDPGYNQPQHF
>many|TRBV12-3/TRBV12-4|-|16|TRBJ2-2
TGTGCCAGCAGTTCCCCGGGACAACTAAACACCGGGGAGCTGTTTTTT
CASSSPGQLNTGELFF
>many|TRBV3-1|TRBD2|16|TRBJ2-2
TGTGCCAGCAGCCAAGGGAGCGGGAGGATCGTCGGGGAGCTGTTTTTT
CASSQGSGRIVGELFF
>many|TRBV12-3/TRBV12-4|TRBD1|14|TRBJ2-5
TGTGCCAGCAGACAGGGGATGGGTTTGGAGACCCAGTACTTC
CASRQGMGLETQYF
>few|TRBV19|TRBD2|14|TRBJ2-3
TGTGCCAGTAGCTACGCGGGGGGGACGGATACGCAGTATTTT
CASSYAGGTDTQYF
>many|TRBV24-1|-|14|TRBJ2-1
TGTGCCACCAGTGATCGGTCGGTGGTGTATGAGCAGTTCTTC
CATSDRSVVYEQFF
>many|TRBV2|-|13|TRBJ1-6
TGTGCCAGTGCATCAAACAGCAATTCACCCCTCCACTTT
CASASNSNSPLHF